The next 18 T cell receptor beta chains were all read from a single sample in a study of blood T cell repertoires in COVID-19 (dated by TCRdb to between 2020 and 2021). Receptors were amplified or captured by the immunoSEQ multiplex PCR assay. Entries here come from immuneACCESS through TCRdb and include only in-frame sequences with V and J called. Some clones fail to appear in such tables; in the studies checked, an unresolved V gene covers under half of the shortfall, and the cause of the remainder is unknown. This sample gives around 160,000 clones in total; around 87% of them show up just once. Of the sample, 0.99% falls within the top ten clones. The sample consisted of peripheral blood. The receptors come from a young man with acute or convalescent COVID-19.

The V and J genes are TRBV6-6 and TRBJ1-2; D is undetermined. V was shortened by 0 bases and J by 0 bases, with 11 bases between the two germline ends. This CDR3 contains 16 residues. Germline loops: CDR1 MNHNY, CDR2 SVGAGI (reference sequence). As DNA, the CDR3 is TGTGCCAGCAGTTACTCACCGCTCTTAGCTAACTATGGCTACACCTTC. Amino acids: CASSYSPLLANYGYTF.

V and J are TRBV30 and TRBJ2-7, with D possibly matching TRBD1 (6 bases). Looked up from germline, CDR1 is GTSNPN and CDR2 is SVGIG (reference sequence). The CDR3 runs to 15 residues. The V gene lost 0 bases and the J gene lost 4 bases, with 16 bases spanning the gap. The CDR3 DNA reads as TGTGCCTGGAGTGTATTCGGGACACCAACTTACGAGCAGTACTTC. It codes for CAWSVFGTPTYEQYF. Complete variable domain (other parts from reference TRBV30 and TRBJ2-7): SQTIHQWPATLVQPVGSPLSLECTVEGTSNPNLYWYRQAAGRGLQLLFYSVGIGQISSEVPQNLSASRPQDRQFILSSKKLLLSDSGFYLCAWSVFGTPTYEQYFGPGTRLTVT.

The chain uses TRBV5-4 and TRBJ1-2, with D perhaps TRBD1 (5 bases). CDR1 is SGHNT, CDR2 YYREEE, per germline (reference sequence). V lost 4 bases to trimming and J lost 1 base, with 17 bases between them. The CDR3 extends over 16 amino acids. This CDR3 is CASSNPQRQHNYGYTF. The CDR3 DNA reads TGTGCCAGCAGCAACCCCCAACGACAGCATAACTATGGCTACACCTTC.

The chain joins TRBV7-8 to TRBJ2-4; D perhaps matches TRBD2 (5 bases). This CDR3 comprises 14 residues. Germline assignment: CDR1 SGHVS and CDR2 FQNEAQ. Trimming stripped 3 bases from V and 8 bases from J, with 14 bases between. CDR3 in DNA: TGTGCCAGCAGCTTTGGACGAAGAGGGTACATTCAGTACTTC. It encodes CASSFGRRGYIQYF. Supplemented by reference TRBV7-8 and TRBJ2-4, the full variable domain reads GAGVSQSPRYKVAKRGQDVALRCDPISGHVSLFWYQQALGQGPEFLTYFQNEAQLDKSGLPSDRFFAERPEGSVSTLKIQRTQQEDSAVYLCASSFGRRGYIQYFGAGTRLSVL.

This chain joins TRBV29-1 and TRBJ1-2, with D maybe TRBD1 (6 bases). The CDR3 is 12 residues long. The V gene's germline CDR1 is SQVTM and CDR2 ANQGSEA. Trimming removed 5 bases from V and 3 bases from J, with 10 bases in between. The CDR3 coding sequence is TGCAGCGTTCCGACAGGTTACTATGGCTACACCTTC. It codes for CSVPTGYYGYTF.

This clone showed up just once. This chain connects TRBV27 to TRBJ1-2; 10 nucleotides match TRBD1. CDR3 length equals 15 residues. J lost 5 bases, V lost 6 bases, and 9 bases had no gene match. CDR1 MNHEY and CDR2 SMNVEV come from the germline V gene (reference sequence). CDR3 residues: CASRLGTGARYGYTF. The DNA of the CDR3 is TGTGCCAGCAGGCTGGGGACAGGGGCGCGATATGGCTACACCTTC.

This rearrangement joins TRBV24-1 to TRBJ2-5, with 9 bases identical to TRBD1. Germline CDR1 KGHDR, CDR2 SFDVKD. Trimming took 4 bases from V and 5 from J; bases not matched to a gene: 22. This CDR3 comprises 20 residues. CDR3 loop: CATSDPNPILGTGKVETQYF. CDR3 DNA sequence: TGTGCCACCAGTGACCCAAATCCCATATTAGGGACAGGGAAGGTGGAGACCCAGTACTTC.

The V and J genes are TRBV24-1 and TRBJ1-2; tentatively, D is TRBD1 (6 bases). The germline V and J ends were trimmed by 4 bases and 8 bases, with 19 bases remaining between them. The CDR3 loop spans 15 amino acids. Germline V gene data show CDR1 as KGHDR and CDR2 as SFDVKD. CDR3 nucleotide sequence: TGTGCCACCAGTGACCCTAAGACAGGCCTTAAGGGCTACACCTTC. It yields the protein CATSDPKTGLKGYTF.

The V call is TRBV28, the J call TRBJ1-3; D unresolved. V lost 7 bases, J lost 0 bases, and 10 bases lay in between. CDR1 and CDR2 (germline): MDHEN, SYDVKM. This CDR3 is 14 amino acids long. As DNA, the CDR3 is TGTGCCAGCATCGCGGCGAGCTCTGGAAACACCATATATTTT. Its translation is CASIAASSGNTIYF.

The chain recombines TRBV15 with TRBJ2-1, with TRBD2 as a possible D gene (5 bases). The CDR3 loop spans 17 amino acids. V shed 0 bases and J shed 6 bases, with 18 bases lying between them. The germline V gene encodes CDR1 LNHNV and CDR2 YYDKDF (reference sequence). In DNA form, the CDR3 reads TGTGCCACCAGCAGAGACTCCCCCGGGGTATCGGCCAATGAGCAGTTCTTC. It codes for CATSRDSPGVSANEQFF.

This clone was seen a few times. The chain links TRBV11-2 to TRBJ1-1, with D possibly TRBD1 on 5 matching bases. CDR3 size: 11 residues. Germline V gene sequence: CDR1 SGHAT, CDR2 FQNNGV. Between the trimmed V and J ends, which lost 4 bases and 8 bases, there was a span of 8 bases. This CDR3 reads CASSSTGEAFF. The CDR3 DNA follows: TGTGCCAGCAGCTCAACAGGAGAAGCTTTCTTT. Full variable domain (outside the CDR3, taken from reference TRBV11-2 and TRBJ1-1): EAGVAQSPRYKIIEKRQSVAFWCNPISGHATLYWYQQILGQGPKLLIQFQNNGVVDDSQLPKDRFSAERLKGVDSTLKIQPAKLEDSAVYLCASSSTGEAFFGQGTRLTVV.

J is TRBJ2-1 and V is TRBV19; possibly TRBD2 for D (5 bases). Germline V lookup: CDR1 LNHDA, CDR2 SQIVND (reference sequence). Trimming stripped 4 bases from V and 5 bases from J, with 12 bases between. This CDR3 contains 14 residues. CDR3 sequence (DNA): TGTGCCAGTAGTACGGGGAATCTGAACAATGAGCAGTTCTTC. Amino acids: CASSTGNLNNEQFF.

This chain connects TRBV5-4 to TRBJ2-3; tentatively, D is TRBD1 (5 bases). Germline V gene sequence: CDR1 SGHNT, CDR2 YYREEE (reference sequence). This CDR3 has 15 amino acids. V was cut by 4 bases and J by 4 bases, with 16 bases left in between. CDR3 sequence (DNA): TGTGCCAGCAGCCCCGACAGTTTAGGCGCAGATACGCAGTATTTT. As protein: CASSPDSLGADTQYF.

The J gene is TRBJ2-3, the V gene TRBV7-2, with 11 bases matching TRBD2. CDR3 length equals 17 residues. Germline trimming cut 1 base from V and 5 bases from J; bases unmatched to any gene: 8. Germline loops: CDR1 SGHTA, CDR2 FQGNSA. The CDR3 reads CASSLVAGGYNGDTQYF. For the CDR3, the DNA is TGTGCCAGCAGCTTAGTAGCGGGGGGGTATAACGGAGATACGCAGTATTTT.

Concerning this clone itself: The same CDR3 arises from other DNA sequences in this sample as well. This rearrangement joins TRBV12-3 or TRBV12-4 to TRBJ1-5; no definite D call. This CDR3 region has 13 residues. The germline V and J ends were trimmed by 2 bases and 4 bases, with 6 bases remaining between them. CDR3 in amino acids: CASSLRGNQPQHF. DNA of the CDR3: TGTGCCAGCAGTTTACGAGGAAATCAGCCCCAGCATTTT.

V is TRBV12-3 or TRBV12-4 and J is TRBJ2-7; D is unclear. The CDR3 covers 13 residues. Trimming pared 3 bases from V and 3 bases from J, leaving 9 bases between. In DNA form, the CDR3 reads TGTGCCAGCAGTTTGCGCGTGTTCTACGAGCAGTACTTC. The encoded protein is CASSLRVFYEQYF.

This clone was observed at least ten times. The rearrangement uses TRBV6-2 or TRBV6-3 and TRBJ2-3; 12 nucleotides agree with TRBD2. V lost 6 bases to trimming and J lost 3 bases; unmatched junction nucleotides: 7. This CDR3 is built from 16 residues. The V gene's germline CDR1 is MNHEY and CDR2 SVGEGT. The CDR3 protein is CASSRTSGDGTDTQYF. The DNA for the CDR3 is TGTGCCAGCAGCCGGACTAGCGGGGATGGTACAGATACGCAGTATTTT.

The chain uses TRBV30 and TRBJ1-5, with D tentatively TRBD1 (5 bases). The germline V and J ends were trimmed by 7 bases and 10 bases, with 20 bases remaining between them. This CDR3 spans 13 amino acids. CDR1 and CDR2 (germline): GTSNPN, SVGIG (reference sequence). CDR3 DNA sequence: TGTGCCTCGGCAGGGTCGGAATCACAACCCCAGCATTTT. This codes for CASAGSESQPQHF.